The 30 T cell receptor beta chains given below trace back to one sample, sequenced in a study of CD8+CD57+ T cells in acquired aplastic anemia. The use of genomic DNA as template underpinned the TCR beta VDJ and CDR3 profiling. TCRdb reprocessed the reads via MiXCR and lists one record per CDR3 protein. The sample has about 160,000 distinct CDR3 sequences; 48% are singletons. CD8+CD57+ cell expansion, shown by flow cytometry, had occurred in the patients selected for sequencing. The specimen was sorted CD4+, CD8+, or CD8+CD57+ T cells (not recorded which) from PBMCs. The source is a human donor with aplastic anemia.

The chain recombines TRBV12-3 or TRBV12-4 with TRBJ1-2; D not resolved. V lost 1 base and J lost 0, with 3 bases in between. The CDR3 runs 13 residues. The CDR3 region is CASSLDTNYGYTF. The DNA for the CDR3 is TGTGCCAGCAGTTTAGACACTAACTATGGCTACACCTTC.

This clonotype was counted many times. The chain joins TRBV24-1 to TRBJ2-7, with 10 bases matching TRBD2. Germline V gene sequence: CDR1 KGHDR, CDR2 SFDVKD. V gave up 4 bases and J gave up 3 bases; unmatched junction bases: 5. The CDR3 length is 15 residues. CDR3 amino acids: CATSDRTSGHYEQYF. As DNA, the CDR3 is TGTGCCACCAGTGACCGGACTAGCGGACACTACGAGCAGTACTTC.

Ten or more counts support this clonotype. This chain uses TRBV7-2 with TRBJ2-7; perhaps TRBD2 as D (6 bases). Per the germline V gene, CDR1 is SGHTA and CDR2 is FQGNSA. V was trimmed by 6 bases and J by 4 bases, leaving 19 bases between them. The CDR3 is made up of 15 amino acids. This chain's CDR3 is CASRWLIGGEYEQYF. The CDR3 DNA is TGTGCCAGCAGGTGGTTAATCGGGGGAGAGTACGAGCAGTACTTC.

This chain uses TRBV2 with TRBJ1-1; the D gene is possibly TRBD1 (6 bases). CDR1 and CDR2 (germline): SNHLY, FYNNEI. The CDR3 sequence is 10 residues long. Trimming removed 8 bases from V and 9 bases from J, with 10 bases in between. The CDR3 loop reads CASAGQQAFF. The CDR3 DNA follows: TGTGCCAGCGCAGGACAGCAAGCTTTCTTT.

The chain recombines TRBV24-1 with TRBJ2-4, with D perhaps matching TRBD1 or TRBD2 (5 bases each). CDR1 is KGHDR and CDR2 is SFDVKD in the germline V gene. The CDR3 is 16 amino acids. The V end was cut by 2 bases, the J end by 0 bases, with 10 bases between. The CDR3 region is CATSDSGALAKNIQYF. For the CDR3, the DNA is TGTGCCACCAGTGATTCCGGGGCTCTAGCCAAAAACATTCAGTACTTC.

This clonotype was counted between two and nine times. One end of the junction varies from germline; a read error may be responsible. The genes are TRBV7-7 and TRBJ2-7; 9 nucleotides line up with TRBD1. This CDR3 comprises 15 residues. CDR1 SSHAT and CDR2 FNYEAQ come from the germline V gene (reference sequence). The CDR3, as DNA: TGTGCTAGCAGCCCTCTCCGGGACAGGGACTACGAGCAGTACTTC. Translating it yields CASSPLRDRDYEQYF.

This clonotype was counted ten times or more. The V and J genes are TRBV6-4 and TRBJ2-2; the D is unclear. CDR3 length: 13 residues. Per the germline V gene, CDR1 is MRHNA and CDR2 is SNTAGT. Trimming cost V 7 bases and J 7 bases, with 13 bases left between them. Here the CDR3 reads CASTRREGGELFF. CDR3 bases: TGTGCCAGCACACGTAGAGAAGGCGGGGAGCTGTTTTTT.

The V gene is TRBV19, the J gene TRBJ1-2; maybe TRBD1 (5 bases). CDR3 size: 13 residues. V dropped 0 bases and J dropped 7 bases, with 9 bases sitting between them. The germline gives CDR1 LNHDA, CDR2 SQIVND (reference sequence). CDR3 residues: CASSIDRDGGYTF. CDR3 nucleotide sequence: TGTGCCAGTAGTATAGATCGGGACGGTGGCTACACCTTC.

This chain uses TRBV20-1 with TRBJ1-2, with D maybe TRBD1 (5 bases). Germline V CDR1 and CDR2: DFQATT, SNEGSKA (reference sequence). The CDR3 runs to 13 residues. The V and J ends lost 0 bases and 5 bases respectively, with 10 bases between them. In DNA form, the CDR3 reads TGCAGTGCTAGAGATGGAGGGGATTATGGCTACACCTTC. It codes for CSARDGGDYGYTF.

This rearrangement joins TRBV2 to TRBJ2-3, with TRBD2 matching over 12 bases. V lost 4 bases, J lost 6 bases, and 11 bases stayed unmatched. From germline, CDR1 is SNHLY and CDR2 FYNNEI. The CDR3 covers 17 residues. The CDR3 reads CASSGTTSGGTRDTQYF. For the CDR3, the DNA is TGTGCCAGCAGTGGGACCACTAGCGGGGGGACTCGGGATACGCAGTATTTT.

The V gene is TRBV15, the J gene TRBJ2-7, with TRBD1 identical over 11 bases. The trim removed 9 bases at V and 5 bases at J, leaving 9 bases unmatched. This CDR3 contains 14 residues. Per germline, CDR1 LNHNV and CDR2 YYDKDF (reference sequence). CDR3 loop: CATTGTGGFNEQYV. The CDR3 DNA reads TGTGCCACGACAGGGACAGGGGGATTCAACGAGCAGTACGTC.

V is TRBV20-1 and J is TRBJ1-1; TRBD1 matches at 7 bases. The J segment lost 2 bases and the V segment lost 6 bases, leaving 9 bases of the junction unmatched. This CDR3 is built from 14 residues. From germline, CDR1 is DFQATT and CDR2 SNEGSKA (reference sequence). CDR3: CSARGTADNTEAFF. In nucleotides, the CDR3 is TGCAGTGCCCGCGGGACAGCGGATAACACTGAAGCTTTCTTT.

The V call is TRBV24-1, the J call TRBJ2-3, with 16 bases lining up with TRBD2. CDR3 length: 18 amino acids. Germline assignment: CDR1 KGHDR and CDR2 SFDVKD. V gave up 4 bases and J gave up 6 bases; unmatched junction bases: 9. The CDR3 loop is CATSESTGTSGRVDTQYF. The CDR3 nucleotides are TGTGCCACCAGTGAAAGTACCGGGACTAGCGGGAGGGTCGATACGCAGTATTTT.

The chain joins TRBV27 to TRBJ1-1, with 8 bases lining up with TRBD1. V lost 6 bases to trimming and J lost 7 bases; unmatched junction nucleotides: 4. The CDR3 length is 12 residues. Germline assignment: CDR1 MNHEY and CDR2 SMNVEV (reference sequence). CDR3 sequence (DNA): TGTGCCAGCAGCCGTGACAGGGGTGAAGCTTTCTTT. Amino acids: CASSRDRGEAFF.

Notes on this clonotype: This could be a read error, since a much larger clone is one nucleotide away. This chain uses TRBV19 with TRBJ1-2; D perhaps matches TRBD1 (5 bases). Germline V lookup: CDR1 LNHDA, CDR2 SQIVND (reference sequence). Trimming took 3 bases from V and 2 from J, leaving 16 bases between them. The CDR3 consists of 16 residues. The CDR3 here is CASSIFWDGGNYGYTF. The CDR3 DNA reads as TGTGCCAGTAGTATTTTTTGGGACGGAGGAAACTATGGCTACACCTTC.

In DNA, the CDR3 is TGTGCCAGCAGCCAAGAGCAGTCAGGGTTCCCTGGCTACACCTTC. Its translation: CASSQEQSGFPGYTF. The V gene is TRBV3-1, the J gene TRBJ1-2; weak D call: TRBD1 (5 bases). The CDR3 is made up of 15 amino acids. Per germline, CDR1 LGHDT and CDR2 YNNKEL (reference sequence). The V gene lost 0 bases and the J gene lost 7 bases, with 15 bases spanning the gap.

The chain links TRBV25-1 to TRBJ2-7; D tentatively fits TRBD1 or TRBD2 (5 bases each). Per the germline V gene, CDR1 is MGHDK and CDR2 is SYGVNS. The CDR3 loop spans 11 amino acids. V lost 4 bases to trimming and J lost 8 bases, with 9 bases between them. CDR3 nucleotides: TGTGCCAGCAGTGCCTCGGGACAGCAGTACTTC. It is translated as CASSASGQQYF.

This clonotype has ten or more counts. The chain carries TRBV10-2 and TRBJ2-7, with 7 bases identical to TRBD2. The CDR3 spans 14 residues. J gave up 6 bases and V 2 bases, and 7 bases lay outside the gene matches. Germline CDR1 WSHSY, CDR2 SAAADI. In DNA, the CDR3 is TGCGCCAGCAGTGAGATCGGACTAGTTGGCGAGCAGTACTTC. Its protein is CASSEIGLVGEQYF.

In this sample, this clonotype turned up many times. The chain couples TRBV27 to TRBJ1-1; D might be TRBD1 (5 bases). CDR1 MNHEY and CDR2 SMNVEV come from the germline V gene (reference sequence). The CDR3 is 13 residues long. The V and J ends lost 8 bases and 1 base respectively, with 11 bases between them. DNA for the CDR3: TGTGCCAGCGGCCGTCAGGGGAACACTGAAGCTTTCTTT. Its translation is CASGRQGNTEAFF.

The J gene is TRBJ1-2, the V gene TRBV7-9; weak D call: TRBD1 (6 bases). CDR1 SEHNR and CDR2 FQNEAQ come from the germline V gene (reference sequence). The CDR3 runs 15 residues. Trimming stripped 5 bases from V and 4 bases from J, with 17 bases between. CDR3 region: CASSLGPDRTYGYTF. In nucleotides, the CDR3 is TGTGCCAGCAGCCTAGGCCCGGACAGAACCTATGGCTACACCTTC.

The table lists this clonotype with many counts. This rearrangement joins TRBV7-9 to TRBJ1-1, with TRBD1 matching over 10 bases. CDR3 length: 15 amino acids. The V gene end was trimmed by 5 bases and the J gene end by 4 bases; junction bases not matched to a gene: 7. Looked up from germline, CDR1 is SEHNR and CDR2 is FQNEAQ (reference sequence). In DNA, the CDR3 is TGTGCCAGCAGCCCTCCGACAGGGGGCCGCACTGAAGCTTTCTTT. This sequence encodes CASSPPTGGRTEAFF.

In its sample, this clonotype was seen many times. V and J are TRBV20-1 and TRBJ2-3; D is unclear. V was pared by 1 base and J by 6 bases, with 11 bases between. Germline lookup yields CDR1 DFQATT and CDR2 SNEGSKA (reference sequence). This CDR3 region has 13 residues. CDR3 DNA sequence: TGCAGTGCTAGAGGTCGGTCTCGCGATACGCAGTATTTT. Translating gives CSARGRSRDTQYF.

V usage is TRBV24-1 and J usage is TRBJ2-1; D remains ambiguous. V was shortened by 7 bases and J by 3 bases, with 18 bases between the two germline ends. The germline V gene has CDR1 KGHDR and CDR2 SFDVKD. This CDR3 has 16 residues. The CDR3: CATSSLRAANYNEQFF. In DNA form, the CDR3 reads TGTGCCACCAGCAGTTTGAGAGCAGCGAACTACAATGAGCAGTTCTTC.

The chain links TRBV25-1 to TRBJ2-7; the D is unclear. Trimming pared 5 bases from V and 6 bases from J, leaving 11 bases between. This CDR3 spans 12 amino acids. Germline CDR1 and CDR2: MGHDK and SYGVNS. This CDR3 is CASSPVSGEQYF. CDR3 coding DNA: TGTGCCAGCAGTCCCGTCTCAGGCGAGCAGTACTTC.

This clonotype has just a few counts. The chain has TRBV19 and TRBJ1-3; weak D call: TRBD1 (5 bases). Trimming left V 4 bases short and J 0 bases short, with 10 bases between. The germline CDR1 and CDR2 sequences are LNHDA and SQIVND (reference sequence). The CDR3 runs to 15 residues. CDR3 nucleotide sequence: TGTGCCAGTAGTACACCGGGACTCTCTGGAAACACCATATATTTT. It translates to CASSTPGLSGNTIYF.

This clonotype has ten or more counts. The chain links TRBV9 to TRBJ1-1; 7 bases agree with TRBD1. CDR3 size: 15 residues. The germline V gene has CDR1 SGDLS and CDR2 YYNGEE. J gave up 5 bases and V 1 base, and 8 bases lay outside the gene matches. The CDR3, as DNA: TGTGCCAGCAGCGTAATGAGGGGGCTGGAGACTGAAGCTTTCTTT. Its protein product is CASSVMRGLETEAFF. Drawing the rest from reference TRBV9 and TRBJ1-1, the complete variable domain is DSGVTQTPKHLITATGQRVTLRCSPRSGDLSVYWYQQSLDQGLQFLIQYYNGEERAKGNILERFSAQQFPDLHSELNLSSLELGDSALYFCASSVMRGLETEAFFGQGTRLTVV.

This clonotype was found many times. The V gene is TRBV27, the J gene TRBJ1-5; D gene unclear. The CDR3 covers 13 residues. The V end was cut by 0 bases, the J end by 4 bases, with 4 bases between. Germline lookup yields CDR1 MNHEY and CDR2 SMNVEV (reference sequence). This chain's CDR3 is CASSLSVNQPQHF. CDR3 nucleotides: TGTGCCAGCAGTTTATCGGTAAATCAGCCCCAGCATTTT.

The chain couples TRBV20-1 to TRBJ1-1; D unresolved. Germline CDR1 is DFQATT and CDR2 is SNEGSKA (reference sequence). Trimming took 0 bases from V and 7 from J, leaving 6 bases between them. The CDR3 loop spans 11 amino acids. The CDR3 sequence: CSARDGVEAFF. Here the CDR3 DNA reads TGCAGTGCTAGAGACGGTGTTGAAGCTTTCTTT.

V and J are TRBV29-1 and TRBJ2-2; a possible D gene is TRBD2 (5 bases). Germline V gives CDR1 SQVTM, CDR2 ANQGSEA. CDR3 length equals 15 residues. The germline V and J ends were trimmed by 5 bases and 1 base, with 14 bases remaining between them. For the CDR3, the DNA is TGCAGCGTTAAGTACGGGGTTATGAACACCGGGGAGCTGTTTTTT. As protein: CSVKYGVMNTGELFF.

In its sample, this clonotype was seen many times. The chain has TRBV20-1 and TRBJ1-4, with 9 bases lining up with TRBD1. CDR3 length: 13 amino acids. Germline trimming cut 6 bases from V and 8 bases from J; bases unmatched to any gene: 7. Germline CDR1 DFQATT, CDR2 SNEGSKA (reference sequence). CDR3 residues: CSADRGRGEKLFF. Written as DNA, the CDR3 is TGCAGTGCCGACAGGGGGAGGGGAGAAAAACTGTTTTTT.